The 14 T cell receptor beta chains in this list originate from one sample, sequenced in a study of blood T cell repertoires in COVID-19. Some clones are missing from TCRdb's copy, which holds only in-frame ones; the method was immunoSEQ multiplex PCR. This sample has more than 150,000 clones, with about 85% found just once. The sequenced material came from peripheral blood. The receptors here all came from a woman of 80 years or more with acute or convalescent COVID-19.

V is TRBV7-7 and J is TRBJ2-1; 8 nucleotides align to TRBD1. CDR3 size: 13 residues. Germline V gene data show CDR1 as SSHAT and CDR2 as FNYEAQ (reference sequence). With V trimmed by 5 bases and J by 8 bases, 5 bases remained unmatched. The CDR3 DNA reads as TGTGCCAGCAGCCCCGACAGGGGAGATGAGCAGTTCTTC. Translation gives CASSPDRGDEQFF.

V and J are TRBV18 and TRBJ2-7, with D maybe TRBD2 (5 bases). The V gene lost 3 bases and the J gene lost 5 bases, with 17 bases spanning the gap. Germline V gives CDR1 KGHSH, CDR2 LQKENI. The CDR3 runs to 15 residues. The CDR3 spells CASSPIGGPGHEQYF. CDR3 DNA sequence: TGTGCCAGCTCACCTATTGGAGGACCGGGCCACGAGCAGTACTTC.

This CDR3 reads CASSRGTGPGTDTQYF. The CDR3 DNA reads as TGCGCCAGCAGCAGGGGGACAGGGCCGGGCACAGATACGCAGTATTTT. V and J are TRBV5-1 and TRBJ2-3, with 9 bases identical to TRBD1. The germline V gene has CDR1 SGHRS and CDR2 YFSETQ. This CDR3 has 16 amino acids. V was pared by 4 bases and J by 1 base, with 7 bases of the junction left unmatched.

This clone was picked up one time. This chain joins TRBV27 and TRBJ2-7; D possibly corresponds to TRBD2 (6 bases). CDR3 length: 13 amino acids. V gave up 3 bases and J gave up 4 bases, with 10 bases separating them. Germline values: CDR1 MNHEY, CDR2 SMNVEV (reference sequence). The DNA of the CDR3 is TGTGCCAGCAGTTTCCTGGGAGGATACGAGCAGTACTTC. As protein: CASSFLGGYEQYF.

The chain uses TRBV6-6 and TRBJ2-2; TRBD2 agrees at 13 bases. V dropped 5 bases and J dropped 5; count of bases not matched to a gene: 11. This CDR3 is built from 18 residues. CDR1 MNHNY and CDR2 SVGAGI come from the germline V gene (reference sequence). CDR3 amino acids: CASSLGTSGMAPTGELFF. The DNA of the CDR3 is TGTGCCAGCAGTCTCGGGACTAGCGGGATGGCCCCTACCGGGGAGCTGTTTTTT.

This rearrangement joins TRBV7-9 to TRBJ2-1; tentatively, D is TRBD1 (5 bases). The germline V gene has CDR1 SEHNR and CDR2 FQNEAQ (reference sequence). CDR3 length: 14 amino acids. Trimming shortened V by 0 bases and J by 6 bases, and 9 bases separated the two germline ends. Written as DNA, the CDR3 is TGTGCCAGCAGCTTAGCGGCAGGGCCCAATGAGCAGTTCTTC. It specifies CASSLAAGPNEQFF.

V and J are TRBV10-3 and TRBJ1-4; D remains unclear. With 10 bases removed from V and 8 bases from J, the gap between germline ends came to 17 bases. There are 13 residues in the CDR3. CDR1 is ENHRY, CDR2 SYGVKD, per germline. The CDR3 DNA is TGTGCCACCCACGGGAAGCCTGGGGAAAAACTGTTTTTT. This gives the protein CATHGKPGEKLFF.

Here the CDR3 reads CASRPGTTNEKLFF. The CDR3 region has the DNA TGCGCCAGCAGGCCGGGGACAACTAATGAAAAACTGTTTTTT. This sequence joins TRBV5-1 and TRBJ1-4; no definite D call. V gave up 5 bases and J gave up 0 bases, with 8 bases separating them. Per germline, CDR1 SGHRS and CDR2 YFSETQ. The CDR3 length is 14 residues.

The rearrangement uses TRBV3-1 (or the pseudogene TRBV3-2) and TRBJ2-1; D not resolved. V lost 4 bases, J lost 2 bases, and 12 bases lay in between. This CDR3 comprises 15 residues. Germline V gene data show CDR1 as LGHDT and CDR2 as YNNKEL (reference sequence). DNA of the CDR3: TGTGCCAGCAGCCCGGAAAAGCAGGCCTACAATGAGCAGTTCTTC. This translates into CASSPEKQAYNEQFF.

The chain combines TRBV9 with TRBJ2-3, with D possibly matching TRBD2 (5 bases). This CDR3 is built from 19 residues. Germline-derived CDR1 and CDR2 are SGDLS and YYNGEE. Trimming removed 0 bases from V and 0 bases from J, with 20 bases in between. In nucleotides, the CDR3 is TGTGCCAGCAGCGTAGGGGCGGGCACCTTGTGGAGGAGCACAGATACGCAGTATTTT. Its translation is CASSVGAGTLWRSTDTQYF.

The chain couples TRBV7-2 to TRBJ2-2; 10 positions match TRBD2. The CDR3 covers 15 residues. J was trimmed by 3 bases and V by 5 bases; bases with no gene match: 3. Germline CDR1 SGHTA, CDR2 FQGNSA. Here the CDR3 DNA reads TGTGCCAGCAGCCCTAGCGGGAGCCACACCGGGGAGCTGTTTTTT. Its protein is CASSPSGSHTGELFF.

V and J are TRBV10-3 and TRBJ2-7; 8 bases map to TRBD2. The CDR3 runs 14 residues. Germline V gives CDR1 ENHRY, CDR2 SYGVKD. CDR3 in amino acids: CSTRGREALYEQYF. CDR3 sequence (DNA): TGTTCAACCCGGGGGCGGGAGGCCCTCTACGAGCAGTACTTC.

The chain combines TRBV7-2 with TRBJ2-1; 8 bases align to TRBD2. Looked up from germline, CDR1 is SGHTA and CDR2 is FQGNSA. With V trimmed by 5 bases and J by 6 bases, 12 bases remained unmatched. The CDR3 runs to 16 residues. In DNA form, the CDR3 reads TGTGCCAGCAGCCCCGCTCCTCGGGGGGGCGGCAATGAGCAGTTCTTC. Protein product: CASSPAPRGGGNEQFF.

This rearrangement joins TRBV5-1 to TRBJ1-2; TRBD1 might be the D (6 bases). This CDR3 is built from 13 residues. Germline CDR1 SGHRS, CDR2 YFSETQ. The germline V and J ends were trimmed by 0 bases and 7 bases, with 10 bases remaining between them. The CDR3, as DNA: TGCGCCAGCAGCTTGGCCGCCAGGGGTGGCTACACCTTC. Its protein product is CASSLAARGGYTF. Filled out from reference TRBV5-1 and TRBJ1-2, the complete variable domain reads KAGVTQTPRYLIKTRGQQVTLSCSPISGHRSVSWYQQTPGQGLQFLFEYFSETQRNKGNFPGRFSGRQFSNSRSEMNVSTLELGDSALYLCASSLAARGGYTFGSGTRLTVV.